A single sample is the source of the 7 T cell receptor beta chains below, sequenced in a study of blood T cell repertoires in COVID-19. Profiling relied on immunoSEQ multiplex PCR, and the TCRdb table lists in-frame clones only, not all of them. The data show 160,000 or so clones, with around 83% seen just once and 10% to 15% held by the top ten. Sequencing used peripheral blood. These receptors all come from a man between 65 and 85 years old who had recovered from COVID-19.

The chain joins TRBV18 to TRBJ2-7; D possibly corresponds to TRBD1 (6 bases). The CDR3 covers 13 residues. From germline, CDR1 is KGHSH and CDR2 LQKENI. V lost 6 bases to trimming and J lost 6 bases, with 15 bases between them. CDR3 protein: CASSPTPDSEQYF. The DNA for the CDR3 is TGTGCCAGCTCCCCTACTCCGGACAGCGAGCAGTACTTC.

This chain joins TRBV5-4 and TRBJ1-2; 7 bases are shared with TRBD1. This CDR3 is 13 amino acids long. Germline V gives CDR1 SGHNT, CDR2 YYREEE (reference sequence). The ends lost 4 bases at V and 2 bases at J; junction bases unmatched: 2. CDR3 region: CASSGGQNYGYTF. CDR3 DNA sequence: TGTGCCAGCAGCGGGGGACAGAACTATGGCTACACCTTC.

The CDR3 DNA reads as TGTGCCAGCAGCTTAGTTGGTTTCCAGAGGGACTACGAGCAGTACTTC. It encodes CASSLVGFQRDYEQYF. The genes are TRBV7-9 and TRBJ2-7, with D perhaps TRBD2 (5 bases). Germline V gene data show CDR1 as SEHNR and CDR2 as FQNEAQ (reference sequence). The V end was cut by 1 base, the J end by 3 bases, with 16 bases between. The CDR3 has 16 residues. Full variable domain (missing parts from reference TRBV7-9 and TRBJ2-7): DTGVSQNPRHKITKRGQNVTFRCDPISEHNRLYWYRQTLGQGPEFLTYFQNEAQLEKSRLLSDRFSAERPKGSFSTLEIQRTEQGDSAMYLCASSLVGFQRDYEQYFGPGTRLTVT.

The chain employs TRBV10-1 and TRBJ2-6; TRBD1 might be the D (6 bases). Per germline, CDR1 WNHNN and CDR2 SYGVQD (reference sequence). Trimming took off 0 bases at V and 2 bases at J, with 11 bases between the two ends. CDR3 length: 17 amino acids. Here the CDR3 reads CASSESRGGPGANVLTF. The DNA for the CDR3 is TGCGCCAGCAGTGAGTCTCGTGGGGGCCCTGGGGCCAACGTCCTGACTTTC.

This clone has more than one count but fewer than ten. The chain uses TRBV3-1 (or the pseudogene TRBV3-2) and TRBJ2-7; D gene ambiguous. CDR1 is LGHDT and CDR2 is YNNKEL in the germline V gene (reference sequence). Trimming took off 3 bases at V and 0 bases at J, with 6 bases between the two ends. The CDR3 covers 13 residues. CDR3 amino acids: CASSHGSSYEQYF. Here the CDR3 DNA reads TGTGCCAGCAGCCATGGCAGCTCCTACGAGCAGTACTTC.

This chain's CDR3 is CASSVGGRSGELFF. The CDR3, as DNA: TGTGCCAGCAGCGTAGGTGGGAGGAGCGGGGAGCTGTTTTTT. The chain is built from TRBV9 and TRBJ2-2, with D maybe TRBD2 (6 bases). The CDR3 length is 14 residues. V lost 0 bases, J lost 7 bases, and 10 bases lay in between. The germline V gene encodes CDR1 SGDLS and CDR2 YYNGEE.

The chain is built from TRBV28 and TRBJ1-1, with 7 nucleotides matching TRBD1. CDR1 and CDR2 (germline): MDHEN, SYDVKM. Losses at the gene ends were 5 bases for V and 4 bases for J; bases not matched to a gene: 4. This CDR3 is built from 13 residues. In nucleotides, the CDR3 is TGTGCCAGCAGTCCGACAGGGCGCACTGAAGCTTTCTTT. This gives the protein CASSPTGRTEAFF.